Here is one T cell receptor beta chain with its context. Its antigen is still unknown. Base qualities are not provided; no much larger clone lies one nucleotide away. The entire amount of isolated RNA was reverse transcribed using the High Capacity cDNA Reverse Transcription Kit, so the sequenced TCRB transcripts were expressed ones. Naive, central memory and regulatory T cell samples underwent deep immunoSEQ sequencing, averaging about 3.3 million total reads per sample. Sorted cells were lysed in RLT buffer and RNA was extracted with DNase-treated RNeasy Micro or Mini kits, depending on cell number. To prevent cross-contamination, each cell subset was processed individually, whereas patient and healthy donor samples were processed jointly. TCRB sequences were amplified from cDNA with the immunoSEQ multiplex PCR, producing 87-bp fragments spanning the CDR3 region. Sequencing of the amplicons was performed on the Illumina HiSeq platform. As for the authors' bioinformatics: PCR bias was corrected computationally using synthetic template baselines, and reads within Hamming distance 2 were collapsed, with unmergeable singletons discarded. By aligning reads against IMGT, V, D and J genes, CDR3 length, and insertions or deletions at six rearrangement sites were assigned. Clonotype counts were normalized to sorted cell number within each subset before computing true diversity and Gini coefficients with the tcR R package. The overlap coefficient, calculated on TCRB nucleotide sequences, was used to measure repertoire sharing. The immuneACCESS repertoire file appears here via TCRdb, limited to in-frame rearrangements. These files lack a portion of the clones; in checked studies, under half of the deficit traces to unresolved V genes, and the cause of the others is not known. V and J calls and clone size are those listed in that table; D and trimming were worked out from the DNA. Here the sample has almost 350,000 clones; 7.5% to 9% occur a single time. Around 0.44% of the sample is in the top ten clones.

Each donor gave one peripheral blood draw, averaging roughly 100 mL, which was collected into heparinised tubes. Naive, central memory, regulatory and stem cell-like memory CD4+ T cells were sorted on a BD FACSAria II using a panel including CD45RO, CCR7, CD25, CD127, CD95 and CD27. A purity above 95% was achieved for all sorted populations. PBMCs were isolated immediately by Lymphoprep density gradient centrifugation and stained directly without culture. So that batch effects would be minimized, each experiment stained and sorted samples in pairs, pairing one healthy donor with one patient. This entry comes from a study of beta chain features in type 1 diabetes (dated by TCRdb to the late 2010s). Study-wide context: Mean age, gender distribution, total cell number and subset yield were not different between patients and healthy donors. A total of over 95,000,000 sorted cells were examined across all samples, and RNA yield correlated strongly with the number of cells per subset. The study compared TCRB repertoires of sorted circulating CD4+ T cell subsets between recently diagnosed type 1 diabetes patients and matched healthy donors. Whereas all 30 or so donors provided naive and central memory subsets, regulatory and stem cell-like memory subsets were isolated from just 8 patients and about eight healthy donors.

Beyond this particular receptor, the publication reports: PCR might favor shorter templates, but patient and control samples were amplified and corrected together, so any skew would affect both groups equally. Because the HLA sub-analyses included only small numbers of individuals, any influence of HLA type on TCRB rearrangement was left unresolved. Because cDNA rather than genomic DNA was sequenced, highly expressing activated cells could have been over-represented, although no difference in activation and CD3 levels was found between groups. Fewer insertions and more nucleotide deletions at VDJ recombination sites were observed in patients with type 1 diabetes, implying thymic rearrangement abnormalities. Naive, central memory and regulatory TCRB repertoires appeared to be more similar among patients than among healthy donors. In all four CD4+ subsets, TCRB CDR3 length was moderately but significantly shorter in type 1 diabetes patients.

Measured from the cysteine to the phenylalanine, the CDR3 is 20 residues long. Just CDR3 DNA is preserved here, 60 bases in frame from base 1. The rearrangement joined TRBV21-1 to TRBJ2-1; the D call of TRBD2 is as the table states it, not checked on the DNA. TRBV21-1 is annotated as a pseudogene. The specimen sequenced was central memory CD4+ T cells from blood. This sequence originates from a woman in her late teens or twenties in good health. The DNA sequence is as follows: TGTGCCAGCAGCAAAGAGCGGGGGACTAGCGGGAGTAGCACCTACAATGAGCAGTTCTTC. Translated, this is CASSKERGTSGSSTYNEQFF.